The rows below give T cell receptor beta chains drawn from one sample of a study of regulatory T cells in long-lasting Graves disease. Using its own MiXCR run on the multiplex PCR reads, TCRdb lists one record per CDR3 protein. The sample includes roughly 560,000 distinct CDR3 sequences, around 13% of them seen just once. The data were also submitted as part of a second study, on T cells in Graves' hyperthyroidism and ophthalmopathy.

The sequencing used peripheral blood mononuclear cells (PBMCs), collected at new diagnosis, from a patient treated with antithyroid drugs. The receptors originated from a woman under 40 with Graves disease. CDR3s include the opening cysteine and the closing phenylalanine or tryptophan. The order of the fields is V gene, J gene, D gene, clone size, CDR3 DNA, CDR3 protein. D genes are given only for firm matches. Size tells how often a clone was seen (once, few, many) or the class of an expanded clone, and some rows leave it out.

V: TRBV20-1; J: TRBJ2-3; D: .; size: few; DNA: TGCAGTGGTAGGCTTGGCCGCACAGATACGCAGTATTTT; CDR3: CSGRLGRTDTQYF
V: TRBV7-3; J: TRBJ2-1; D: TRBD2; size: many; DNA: TGTGCCAGCAGCTTATTCGGCGGGGCTAGCGGGAGAGCGAATGAGCAGTTCTTC; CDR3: CASSLFGGASGRANEQFF
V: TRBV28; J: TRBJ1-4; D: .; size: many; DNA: TGTGCCAGCAGTGGGACTCCTAATCGGGAAAAACTGTTTTTT; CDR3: CASSGTPNREKLFF
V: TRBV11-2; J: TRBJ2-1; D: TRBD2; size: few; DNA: TGTGCCAGCCGGGGACTAGCGAACTTCCATGAGCAGTTCTTC; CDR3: CASRGLANFHEQFF
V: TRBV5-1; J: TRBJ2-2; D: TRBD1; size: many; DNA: TGCGCCAGCAGCCAAGGGACAGGGCCCGGGGAGCTGTTTTTT; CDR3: CASSQGTGPGELFF
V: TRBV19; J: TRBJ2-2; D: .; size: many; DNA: TGTGCCAGTAGTATAGATCGGACAGTATCGATGGCCGGGGAGCTGTTTTTT; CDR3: CASSIDRTVSMAGELFF
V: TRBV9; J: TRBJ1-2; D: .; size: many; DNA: TGTGCCAGCAGCGTAGCTACAGCCTCTGGCTACACCTTC; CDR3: CASSVATASGYTF
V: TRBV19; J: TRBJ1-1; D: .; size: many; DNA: TGTGCCAGTAGTATAGATGGGACACCGAACACTGAAGCTTTCTTT; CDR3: CASSIDGTPNTEAFF
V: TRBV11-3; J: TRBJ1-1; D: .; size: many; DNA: TGTGCCAGCAGCTCTTCCGGGGAACACACTGAAGCTTTCTTT; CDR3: CASSSSGEHTEAFF
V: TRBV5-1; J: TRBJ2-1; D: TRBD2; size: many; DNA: TGCGCCAGCAGCTTGGAAGGTAGCGGGAGGGTATCCTACAATGAGCAGTTCTTC; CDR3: CASSLEGSGRVSYNEQFF
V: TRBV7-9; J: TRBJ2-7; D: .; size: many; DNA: TGTGCCAGCAGCCACGGGTCCCTTTCCTACGAGCAGTACTTC; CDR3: CASSHGSLSYEQYF
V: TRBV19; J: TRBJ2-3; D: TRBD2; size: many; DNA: TGTGCCAGTAGTAATAGCGGGACGGGAGCGGATACGCAGTATTTT; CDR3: CASSNSGTGADTQYF
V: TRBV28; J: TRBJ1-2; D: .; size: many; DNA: TGTGCCAGCAGTTTTCCGGGACGTTATGGCTACACCTTC; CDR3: CASSFPGRYGYTF
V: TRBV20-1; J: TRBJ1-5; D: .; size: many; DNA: TGCAGTGCTAGAACCGGGGGGTCACAGCCCCAGCATTTT; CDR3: CSARTGGSQPQHF
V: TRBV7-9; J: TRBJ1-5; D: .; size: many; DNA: TGTGCCAGCAGCGAGGGATCGGCGTATCAGCCCCAGCATTTT; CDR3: CASSEGSAYQPQHF
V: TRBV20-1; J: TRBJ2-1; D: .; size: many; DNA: TGCAGTGCTAGAGGGGGGCACCACAATGAGCAGTTCTTC; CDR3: CSARGGHHNEQFF
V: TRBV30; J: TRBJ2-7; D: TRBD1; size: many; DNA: TGTGCCTGGAGTCCGCGGCTAACCGGGACAGATGGCGACGAGCAGTACTTC; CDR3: CAWSPRLTGTDGDEQYF
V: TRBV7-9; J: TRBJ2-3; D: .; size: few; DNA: TGTGCCAGCAGCTTAGCTGGGGGTATGAAAACAGATACGCAGTATTTT; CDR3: CASSLAGGMKTDTQYF
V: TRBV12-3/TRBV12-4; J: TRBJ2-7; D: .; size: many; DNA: TGTGCCAGCAGCTTTAATTCCTACGAGCAGTACTTC; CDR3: CASSFNSYEQYF
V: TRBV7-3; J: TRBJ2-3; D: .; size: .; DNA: TGTGCCAGCAGCTCAGGGCCCAGCATCCCAGATACGCAGTATTTT; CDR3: CASSSGPSIPDTQYF
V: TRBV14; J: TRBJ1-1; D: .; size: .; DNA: TGTGCCAGCGGCGAAGAGGGCAGGGCCGGGACTTTCTTT; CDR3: CASGEEGRAGTFF
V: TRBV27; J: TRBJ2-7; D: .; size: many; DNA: TGTGCCAGCAGTGCCCAGGGGTCCTACGAGCAGTACTTC; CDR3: CASSAQGSYEQYF
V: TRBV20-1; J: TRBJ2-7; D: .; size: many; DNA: TGCAGTGCTAGAGATTTCTTCGGGTTGCAGTACTTC; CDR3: CSARDFFGLQYF